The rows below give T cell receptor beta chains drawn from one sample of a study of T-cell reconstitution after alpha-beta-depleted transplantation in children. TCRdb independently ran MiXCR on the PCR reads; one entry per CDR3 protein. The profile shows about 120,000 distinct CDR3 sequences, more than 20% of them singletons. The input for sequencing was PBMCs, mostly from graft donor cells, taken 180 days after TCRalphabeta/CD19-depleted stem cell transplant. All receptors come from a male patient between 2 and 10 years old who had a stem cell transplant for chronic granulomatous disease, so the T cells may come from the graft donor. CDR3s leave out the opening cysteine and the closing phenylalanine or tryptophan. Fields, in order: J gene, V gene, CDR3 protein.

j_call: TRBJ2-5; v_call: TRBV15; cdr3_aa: ATSKLVLETQY
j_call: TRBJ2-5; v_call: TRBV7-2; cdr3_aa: ASSRKLAGGETQY
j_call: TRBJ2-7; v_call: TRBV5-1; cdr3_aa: ASSFSGGPSYEQY
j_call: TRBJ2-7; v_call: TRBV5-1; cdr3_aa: ASSLAMQAGDPYEQY
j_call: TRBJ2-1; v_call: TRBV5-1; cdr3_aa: ASSSRGGGEQF
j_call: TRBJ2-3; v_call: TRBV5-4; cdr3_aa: ASSARSTDTQY
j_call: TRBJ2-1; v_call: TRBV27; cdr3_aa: ASSLLAGGGEQF
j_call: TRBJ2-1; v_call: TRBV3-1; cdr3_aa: ASSQDRLAGGYEQF
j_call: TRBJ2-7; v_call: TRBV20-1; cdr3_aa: SARDLNLAEQY
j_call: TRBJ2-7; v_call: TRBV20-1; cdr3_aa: SAGRGILGLADEQY
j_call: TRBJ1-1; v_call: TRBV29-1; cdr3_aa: SVGGEGTEAF
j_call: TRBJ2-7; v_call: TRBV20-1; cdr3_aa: SATSGRALYEQY
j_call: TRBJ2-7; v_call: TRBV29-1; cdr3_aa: SAGSLYEQY
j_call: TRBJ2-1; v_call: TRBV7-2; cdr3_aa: ASSPTGTSNPNEQF
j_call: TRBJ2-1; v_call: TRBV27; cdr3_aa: ATAVESYNEQF
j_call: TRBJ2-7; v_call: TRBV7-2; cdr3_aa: ASSLVGPFSYEQY
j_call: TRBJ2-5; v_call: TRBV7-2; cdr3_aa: ASSVSGRAETQY
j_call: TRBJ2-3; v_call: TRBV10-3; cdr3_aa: AIRSNRGRTDTQY
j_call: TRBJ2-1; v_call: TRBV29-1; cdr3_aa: SAGLAGVYNEQF
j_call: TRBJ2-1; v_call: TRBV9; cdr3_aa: ASSLGQSYNEQF
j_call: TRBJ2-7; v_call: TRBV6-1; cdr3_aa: ASSLHKYEQY
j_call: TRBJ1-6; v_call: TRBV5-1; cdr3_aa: ASSLGDWEDSPLH
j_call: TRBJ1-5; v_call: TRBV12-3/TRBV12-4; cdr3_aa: ASTQGRSNQPQH
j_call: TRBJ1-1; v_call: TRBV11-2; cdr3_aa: ASSPSTGRNTEAF
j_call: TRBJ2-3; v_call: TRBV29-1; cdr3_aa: SVDLTDTQY
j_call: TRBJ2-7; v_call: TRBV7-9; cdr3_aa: ASSDWGTRPYEQY
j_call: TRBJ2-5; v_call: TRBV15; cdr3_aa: ATSRERTGLRSETQY
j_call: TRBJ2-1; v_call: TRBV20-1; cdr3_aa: SATGTVDNEQF
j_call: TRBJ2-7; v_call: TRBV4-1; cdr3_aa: ASSQAVSSGGTYEQY
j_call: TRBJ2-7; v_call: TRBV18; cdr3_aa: ASSFGQLEEQY
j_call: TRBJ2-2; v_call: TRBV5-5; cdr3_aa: ASSFRASGELF
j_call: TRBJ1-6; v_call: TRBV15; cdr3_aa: ATSRDRGGSVYSPLH
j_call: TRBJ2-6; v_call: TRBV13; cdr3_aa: ASSTPGQGSGANVLT
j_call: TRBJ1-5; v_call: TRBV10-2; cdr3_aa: ASSELGNQPQH
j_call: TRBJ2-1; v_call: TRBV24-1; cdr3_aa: ATRSHGGGEQF
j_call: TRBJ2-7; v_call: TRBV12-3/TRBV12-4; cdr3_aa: ASSLGAGGEQY
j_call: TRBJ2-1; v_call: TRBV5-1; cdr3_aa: ASSLGQYNEQF
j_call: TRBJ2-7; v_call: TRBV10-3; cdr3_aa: AAQETSYEQY
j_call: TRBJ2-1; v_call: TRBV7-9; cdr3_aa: ASSLERVLAEGEQF
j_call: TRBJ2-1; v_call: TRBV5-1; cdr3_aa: ASSFPRQGLYNEQF
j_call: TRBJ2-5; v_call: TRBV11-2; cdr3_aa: ASSLVWGEETQY
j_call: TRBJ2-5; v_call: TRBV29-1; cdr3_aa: SVTDFQETQY
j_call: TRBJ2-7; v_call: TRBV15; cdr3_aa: ATSRDPGTVVYEQY
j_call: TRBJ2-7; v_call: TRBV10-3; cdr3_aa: AISERDRGFSEQY
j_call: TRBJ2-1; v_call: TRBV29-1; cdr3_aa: SVGRKLGDIQF